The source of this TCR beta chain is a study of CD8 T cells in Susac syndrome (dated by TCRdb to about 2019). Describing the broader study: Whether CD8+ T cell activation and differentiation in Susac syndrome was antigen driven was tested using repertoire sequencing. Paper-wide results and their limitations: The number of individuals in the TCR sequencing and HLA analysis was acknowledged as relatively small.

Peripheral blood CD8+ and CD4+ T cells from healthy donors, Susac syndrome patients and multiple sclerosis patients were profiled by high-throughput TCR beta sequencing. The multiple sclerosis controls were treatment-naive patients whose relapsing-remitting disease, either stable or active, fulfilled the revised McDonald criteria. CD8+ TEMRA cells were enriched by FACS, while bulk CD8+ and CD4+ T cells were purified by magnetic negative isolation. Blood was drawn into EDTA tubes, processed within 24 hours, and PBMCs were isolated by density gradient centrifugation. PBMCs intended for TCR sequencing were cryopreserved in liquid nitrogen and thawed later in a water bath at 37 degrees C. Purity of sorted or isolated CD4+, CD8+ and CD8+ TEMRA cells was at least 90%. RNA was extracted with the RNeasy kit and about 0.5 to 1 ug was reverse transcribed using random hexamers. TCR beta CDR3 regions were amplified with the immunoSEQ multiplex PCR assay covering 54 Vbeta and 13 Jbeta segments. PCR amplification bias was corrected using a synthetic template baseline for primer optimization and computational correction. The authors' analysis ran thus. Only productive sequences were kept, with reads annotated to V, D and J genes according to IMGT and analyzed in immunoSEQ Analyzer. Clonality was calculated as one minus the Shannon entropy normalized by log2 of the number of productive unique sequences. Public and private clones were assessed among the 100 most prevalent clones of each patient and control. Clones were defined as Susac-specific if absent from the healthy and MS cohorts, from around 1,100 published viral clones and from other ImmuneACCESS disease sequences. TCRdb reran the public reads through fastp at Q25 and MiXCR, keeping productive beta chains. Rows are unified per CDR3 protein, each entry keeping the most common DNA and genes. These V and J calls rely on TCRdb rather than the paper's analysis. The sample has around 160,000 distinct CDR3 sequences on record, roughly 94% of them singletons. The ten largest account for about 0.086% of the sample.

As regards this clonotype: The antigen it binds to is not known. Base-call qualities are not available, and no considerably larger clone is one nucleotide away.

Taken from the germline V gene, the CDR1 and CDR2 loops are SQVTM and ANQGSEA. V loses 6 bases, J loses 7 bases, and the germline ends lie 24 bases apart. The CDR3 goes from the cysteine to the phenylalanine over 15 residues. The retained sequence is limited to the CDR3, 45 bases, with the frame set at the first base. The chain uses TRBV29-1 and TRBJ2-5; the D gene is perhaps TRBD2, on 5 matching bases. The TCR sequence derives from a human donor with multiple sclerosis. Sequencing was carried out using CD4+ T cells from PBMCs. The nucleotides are TGCAGCGTCGTTTCCCCTGGGAGTCAGACTCGGACCCAGTACTTC. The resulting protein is CSVVSPGSQTRTQYF.